Detailed here is one T cell receptor (beta chain). MiXCR, applied by TCRdb to the 5' RACE reads, yields one record per CDR3 protein. This repertoire shows 55,000 to 70,000 distinct CDR3 sequences, around 26% found once; its top ten account for approximately 3.3%. The CDR3 runs to 13 residues. V was pared by 6 bases and J by 1 base, with 9 bases between. The receptor was isolated from a female donor with breast cancer. The chain carries TRBV12-3 or TRBV12-4 and TRBJ1-1; D is undetermined. Specimen: tumor-infiltrating memory CD4+ T cells sorted from the breast tumor. Subset described: memory CD4+ T cells, CD4+CD45RO+CD25-. The CDR3 region has the DNA TGTGCCAGCAGCATTGCAGAGAACACTGAAGCTTTCTTT. Amino acids: CASSIAENTEAFF.